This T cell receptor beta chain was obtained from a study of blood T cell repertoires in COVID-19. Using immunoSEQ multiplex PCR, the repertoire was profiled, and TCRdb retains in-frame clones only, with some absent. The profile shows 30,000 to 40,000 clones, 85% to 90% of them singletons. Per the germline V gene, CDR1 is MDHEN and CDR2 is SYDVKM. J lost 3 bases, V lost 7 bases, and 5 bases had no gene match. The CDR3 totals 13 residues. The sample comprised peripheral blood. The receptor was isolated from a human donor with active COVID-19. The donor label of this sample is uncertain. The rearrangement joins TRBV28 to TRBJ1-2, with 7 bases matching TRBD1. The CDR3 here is CASTSGTDYGYTF. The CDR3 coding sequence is TGTGCCAGCACTAGCGGGACAGACTATGGCTACACCTTC.